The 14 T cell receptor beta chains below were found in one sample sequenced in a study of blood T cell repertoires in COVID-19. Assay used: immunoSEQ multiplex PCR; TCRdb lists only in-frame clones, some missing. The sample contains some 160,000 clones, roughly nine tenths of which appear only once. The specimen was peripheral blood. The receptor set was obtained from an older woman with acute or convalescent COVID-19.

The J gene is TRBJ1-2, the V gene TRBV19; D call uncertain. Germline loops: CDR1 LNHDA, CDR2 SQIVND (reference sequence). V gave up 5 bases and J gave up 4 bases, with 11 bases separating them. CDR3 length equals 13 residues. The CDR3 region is CASSLGSFYGYTF. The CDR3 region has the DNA TGTGCCAGTAGTTTGGGCAGCTTCTATGGCTACACCTTC.

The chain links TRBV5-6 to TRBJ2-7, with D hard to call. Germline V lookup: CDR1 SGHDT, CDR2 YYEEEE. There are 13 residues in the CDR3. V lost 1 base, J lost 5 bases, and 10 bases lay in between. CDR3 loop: CASSLRRSHEQYF. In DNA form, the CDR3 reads TGTGCCAGCAGCTTGAGGCGGTCACACGAGCAGTACTTC.

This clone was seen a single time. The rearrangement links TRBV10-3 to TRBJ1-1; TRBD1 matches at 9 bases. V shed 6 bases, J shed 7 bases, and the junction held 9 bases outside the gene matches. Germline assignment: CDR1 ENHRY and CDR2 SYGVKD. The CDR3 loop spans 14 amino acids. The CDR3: CAIRNGTGPNEAFF. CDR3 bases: TGTGCCATCAGAAACGGGACAGGGCCTAATGAAGCTTTCTTT.

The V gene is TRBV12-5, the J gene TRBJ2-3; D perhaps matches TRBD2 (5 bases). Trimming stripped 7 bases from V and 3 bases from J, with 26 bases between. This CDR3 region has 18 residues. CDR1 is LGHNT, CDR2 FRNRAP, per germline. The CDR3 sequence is CASALTGRAEPSTDTQYF. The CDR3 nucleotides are TGTGCTAGTGCCCTGACCGGTAGAGCGGAGCCCTCTACAGATACGCAGTATTTT.

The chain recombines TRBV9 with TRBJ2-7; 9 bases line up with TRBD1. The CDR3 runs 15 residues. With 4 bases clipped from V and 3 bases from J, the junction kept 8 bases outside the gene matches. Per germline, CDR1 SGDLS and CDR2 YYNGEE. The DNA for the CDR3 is TGTGCCAGCAGCCCCGGGACAGGGAATGTCTACGAGCAGTACTTC. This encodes CASSPGTGNVYEQYF.

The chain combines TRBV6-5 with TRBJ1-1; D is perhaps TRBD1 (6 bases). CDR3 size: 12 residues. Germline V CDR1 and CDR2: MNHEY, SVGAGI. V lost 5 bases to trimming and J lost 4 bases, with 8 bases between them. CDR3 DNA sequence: TGTGCCAGCAGTACAGGGACCACTGAAGCTTTCTTT. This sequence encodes CASSTGTTEAFF.

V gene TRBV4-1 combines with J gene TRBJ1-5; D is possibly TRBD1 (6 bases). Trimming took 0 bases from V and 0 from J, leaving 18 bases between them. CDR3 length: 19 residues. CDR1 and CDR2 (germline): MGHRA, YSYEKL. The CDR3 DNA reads TGCGCCAGCAGCCAAGATTTCTTTAGGACAGTAAGTAGCAATCAGCCCCAGCATTTT. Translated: CASSQDFFRTVSSNQPQHF.

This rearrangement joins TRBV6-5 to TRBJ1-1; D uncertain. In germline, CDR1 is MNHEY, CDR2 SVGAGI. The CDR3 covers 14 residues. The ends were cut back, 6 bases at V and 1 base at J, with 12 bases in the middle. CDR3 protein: CASSLSTSNTEAFF. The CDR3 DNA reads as TGTGCCAGCAGCCTCAGTACATCGAACACTGAAGCTTTCTTT.

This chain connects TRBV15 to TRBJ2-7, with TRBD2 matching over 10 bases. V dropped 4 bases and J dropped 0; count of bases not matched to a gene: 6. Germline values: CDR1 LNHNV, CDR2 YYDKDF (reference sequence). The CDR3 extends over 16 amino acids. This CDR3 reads CATSKTGTSDSYEQYF. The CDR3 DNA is TGTGCCACCAGCAAAACCGGGACTAGCGACTCCTACGAGCAGTACTTC.

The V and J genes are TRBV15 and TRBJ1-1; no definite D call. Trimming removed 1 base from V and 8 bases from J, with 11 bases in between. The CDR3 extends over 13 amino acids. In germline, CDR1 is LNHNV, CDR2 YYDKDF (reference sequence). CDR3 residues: CATSRVVKTEAFF. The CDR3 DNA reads TGTGCCACCAGCAGAGTGGTAAAGACAGAAGCTTTCTTT. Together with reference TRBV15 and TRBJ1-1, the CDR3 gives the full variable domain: DAMVIQNPRYQVTQFGKPVTLSCSQTLNHNVMYWYQQKSSQAPKLLFHYYDKDFNNEADTPDNFQSRRPNTSFCFLDIRSPGLGDTAMYLCATSRVVKTEAFFGQGTRLTVV.

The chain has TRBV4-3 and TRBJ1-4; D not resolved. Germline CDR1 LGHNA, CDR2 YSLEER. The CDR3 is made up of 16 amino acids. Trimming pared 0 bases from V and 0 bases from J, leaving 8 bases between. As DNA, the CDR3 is TGCGCCAGCAGCCAAGAGGGGAGGACAACTAATGAAAAACTGTTTTTT. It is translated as CASSQEGRTTNEKLFF.

CDR3 protein: CASRGGYEKLFF. Written as DNA, the CDR3 is TGTGCCAGCCGGGGGGGATATGAAAAACTGTTTTTT. V is TRBV6-5 and J is TRBJ1-4, with TRBD1 as a possible D gene (5 bases). Trimming left V 8 bases short and J 6 bases short, with 10 bases between. From germline, CDR1 is MNHEY and CDR2 SVGAGI. This CDR3 has 12 amino acids.

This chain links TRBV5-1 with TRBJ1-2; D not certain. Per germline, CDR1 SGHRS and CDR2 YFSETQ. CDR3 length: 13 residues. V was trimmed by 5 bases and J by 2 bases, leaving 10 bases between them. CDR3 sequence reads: CASSTEPNYGYTF. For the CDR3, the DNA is TGCGCCAGCAGTACAGAACCCAACTATGGCTACACCTTC.

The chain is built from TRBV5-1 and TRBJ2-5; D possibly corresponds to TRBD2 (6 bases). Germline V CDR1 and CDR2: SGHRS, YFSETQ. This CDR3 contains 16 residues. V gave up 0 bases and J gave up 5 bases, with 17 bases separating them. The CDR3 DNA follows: TGCGCCAGCAGCTTGGTTCCTTCCGGGAGCGGCGAGACCCAGTACTTC. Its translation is CASSLVPSGSGETQYF.